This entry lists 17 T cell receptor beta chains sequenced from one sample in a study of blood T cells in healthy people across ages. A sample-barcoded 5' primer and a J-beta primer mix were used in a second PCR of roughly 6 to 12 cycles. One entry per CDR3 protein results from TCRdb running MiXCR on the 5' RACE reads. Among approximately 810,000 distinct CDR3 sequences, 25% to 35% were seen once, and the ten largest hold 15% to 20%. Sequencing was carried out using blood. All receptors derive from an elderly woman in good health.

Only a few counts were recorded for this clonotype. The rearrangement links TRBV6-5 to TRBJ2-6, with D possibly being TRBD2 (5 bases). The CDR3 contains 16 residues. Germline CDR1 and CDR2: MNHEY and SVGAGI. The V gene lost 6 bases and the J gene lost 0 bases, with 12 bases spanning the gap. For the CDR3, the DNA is TGTGCCAGCAGGCCCCCCGGGGTCTCTGGGGCCAACGTCCTGACTTTC. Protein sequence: CASRPPGVSGANVLTF.

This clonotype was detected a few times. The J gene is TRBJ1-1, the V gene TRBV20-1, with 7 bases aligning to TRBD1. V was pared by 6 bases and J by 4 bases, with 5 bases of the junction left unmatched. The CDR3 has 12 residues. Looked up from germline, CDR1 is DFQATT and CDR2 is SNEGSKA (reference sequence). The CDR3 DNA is TGCAGTGCACCTGACAGGGTCACTGAAGCTTTCTTT. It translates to CSAPDRVTEAFF.

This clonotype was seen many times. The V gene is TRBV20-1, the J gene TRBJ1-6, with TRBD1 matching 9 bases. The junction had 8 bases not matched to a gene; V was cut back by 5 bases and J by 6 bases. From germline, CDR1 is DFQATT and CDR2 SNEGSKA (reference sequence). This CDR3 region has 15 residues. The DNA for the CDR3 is TGCAGTGCTTCATGGGACAGGGTTGGTAATTCACCCCTCCACTTT. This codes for CSASWDRVGNSPLHF.

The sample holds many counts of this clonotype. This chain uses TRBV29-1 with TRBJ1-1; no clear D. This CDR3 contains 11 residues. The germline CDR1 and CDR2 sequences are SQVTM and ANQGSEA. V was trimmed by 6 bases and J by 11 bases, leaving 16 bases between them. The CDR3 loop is CSVFTGLWAFF. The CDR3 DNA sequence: TGCAGCGTCTTCACCGGGCTCTGGGCTTTCTTT.

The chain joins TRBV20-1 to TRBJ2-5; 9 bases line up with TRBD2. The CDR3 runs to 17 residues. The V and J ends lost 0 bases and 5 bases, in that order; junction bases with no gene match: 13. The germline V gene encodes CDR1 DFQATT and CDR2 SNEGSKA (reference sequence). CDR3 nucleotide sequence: TGCAGTGCTAGAGATGGAGTAGCGGGAGTAGGACAGGAGACCCAGTACTTC. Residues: CSARDGVAGVGQETQYF.

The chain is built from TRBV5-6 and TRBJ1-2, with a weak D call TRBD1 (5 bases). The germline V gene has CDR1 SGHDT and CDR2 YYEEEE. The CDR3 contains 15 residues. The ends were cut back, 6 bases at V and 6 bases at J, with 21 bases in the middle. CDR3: CASTRDSSGPNGYTF. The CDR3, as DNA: TGTGCCAGCACTAGAGACAGCTCCGGGCCTAATGGCTACACCTTC.

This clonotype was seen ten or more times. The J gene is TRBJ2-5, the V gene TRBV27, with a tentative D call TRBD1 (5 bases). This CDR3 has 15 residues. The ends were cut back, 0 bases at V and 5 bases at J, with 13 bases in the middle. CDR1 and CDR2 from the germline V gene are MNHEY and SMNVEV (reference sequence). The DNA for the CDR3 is TGTGCCAGCAGTTTATCGATGGCAGGGCGGGAGACCCAGTACTTC. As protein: CASSLSMAGRETQYF.

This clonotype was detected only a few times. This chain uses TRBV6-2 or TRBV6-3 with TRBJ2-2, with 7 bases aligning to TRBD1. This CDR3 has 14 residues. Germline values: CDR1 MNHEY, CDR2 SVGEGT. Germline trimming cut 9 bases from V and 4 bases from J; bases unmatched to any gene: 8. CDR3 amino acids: CARHRGTTTGELFF. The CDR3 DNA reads TGTGCCAGACACAGGGGTACGACCACCGGGGAGCTGTTTTTT.

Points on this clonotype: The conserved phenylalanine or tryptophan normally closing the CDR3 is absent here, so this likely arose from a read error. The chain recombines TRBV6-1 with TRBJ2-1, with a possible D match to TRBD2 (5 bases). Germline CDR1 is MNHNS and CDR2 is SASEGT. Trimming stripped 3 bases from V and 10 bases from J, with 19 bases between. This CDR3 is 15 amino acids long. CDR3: CASSDYSGSSYEQFL. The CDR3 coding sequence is TGTGCCAGCAGTGACTACTCGGGGAGCTCCTACGAGCAGTTCCTC.

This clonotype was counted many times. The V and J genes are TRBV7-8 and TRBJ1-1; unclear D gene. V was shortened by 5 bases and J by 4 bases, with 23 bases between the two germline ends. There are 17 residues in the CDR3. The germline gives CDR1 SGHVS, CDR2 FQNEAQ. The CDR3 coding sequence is TGTGCCAGCAGCGGATCATTGCTGGCGAGGCGCAGCACTGAAGCTTTCTTT. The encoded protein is CASSGSLLARRSTEAFF.

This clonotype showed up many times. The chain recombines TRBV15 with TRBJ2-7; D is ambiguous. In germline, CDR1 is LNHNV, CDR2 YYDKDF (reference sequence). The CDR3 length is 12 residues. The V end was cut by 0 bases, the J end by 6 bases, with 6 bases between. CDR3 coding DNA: TGTGCCACCAGCAGAGATTTGGGCGAGCAGTACTTC. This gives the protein CATSRDLGEQYF.

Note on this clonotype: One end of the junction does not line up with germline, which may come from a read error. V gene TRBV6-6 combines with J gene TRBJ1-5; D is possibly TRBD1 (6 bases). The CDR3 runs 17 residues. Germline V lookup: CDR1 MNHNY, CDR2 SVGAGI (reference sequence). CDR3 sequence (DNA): TGTGCCAGCAGTTACTCCAGGGGCCGTACGAGCAATCAGTCCCAGCATTTT. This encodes CASSYSRGRTSNQSQHF.

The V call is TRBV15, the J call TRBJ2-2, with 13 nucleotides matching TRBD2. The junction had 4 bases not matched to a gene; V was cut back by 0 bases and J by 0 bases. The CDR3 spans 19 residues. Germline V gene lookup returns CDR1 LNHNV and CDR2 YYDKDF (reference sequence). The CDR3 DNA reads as TGTGCCACCAGCAGAGAAACGGGACTAGCGGGACCGAACACCGGGGAGCTGTTTTTT. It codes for CATSRETGLAGPNTGELFF.

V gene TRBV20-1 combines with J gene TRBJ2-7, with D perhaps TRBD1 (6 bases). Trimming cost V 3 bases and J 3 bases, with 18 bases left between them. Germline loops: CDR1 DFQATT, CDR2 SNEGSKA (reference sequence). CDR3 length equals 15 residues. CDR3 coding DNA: TGCAGTGCTAGGGATCGGACAGAGTCTCTCTACGAGCAGTACTTC. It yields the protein CSARDRTESLYEQYF.

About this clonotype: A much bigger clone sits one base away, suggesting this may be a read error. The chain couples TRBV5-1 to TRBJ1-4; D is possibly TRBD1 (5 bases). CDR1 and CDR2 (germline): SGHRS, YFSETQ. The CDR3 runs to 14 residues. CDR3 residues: CASSTEGNNEKRFF. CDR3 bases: TGCGCCAGCAGCACGGAGGGGAATAATGAAAAACGGTTTTTT.

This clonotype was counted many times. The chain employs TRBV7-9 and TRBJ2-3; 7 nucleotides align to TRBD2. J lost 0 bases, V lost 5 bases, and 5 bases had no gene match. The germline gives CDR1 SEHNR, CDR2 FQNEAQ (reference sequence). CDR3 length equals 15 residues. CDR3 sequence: CASSVGLPSTDTQYF. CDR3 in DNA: TGTGCCAGCAGCGTGGGACTACCCAGCACAGATACGCAGTATTTT.

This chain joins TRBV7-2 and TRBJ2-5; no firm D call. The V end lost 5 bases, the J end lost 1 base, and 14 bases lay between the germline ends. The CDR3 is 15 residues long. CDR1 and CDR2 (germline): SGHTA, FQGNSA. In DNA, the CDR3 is TGTGCCAGCAGCCAAGGATTTCGACCCCAAGAGACCCAGTACTTC. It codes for CASSQGFRPQETQYF. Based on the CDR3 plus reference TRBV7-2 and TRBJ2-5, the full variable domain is GAGVSQSPSNKVTEKGKDVELRCDPISGHTALYWYRQSLGQGLEFLIYFQGNSAPDKSGLPSDRFSAERTGGSVSTLTIQRTQQEDSAVYLCASSQGFRPQETQYFGPGTRLLVL.